This T cell receptor (beta chain) was documented in a study of beta chain features in type 1 diabetes. Study-level background: Similarity in age, gender and cell yields was seen between patients and healthy donors. Study results and caveats: Type 1 diabetes patients showed a moderate but significant shortening of TCRB CDR3s in all four CD4+ subsets. For type 1 diabetes patients, VDJ junctions showed fewer insertions and more deletions.

The entirety of the isolated RNA underwent reverse transcription, so expressed TCRB transcripts were sequenced. Profiled with immunoSEQ multiplex PCR; TCRdb holds only in-frame clones, not every one. The data contain 450,000 to 600,000 clones, approximately 30% of them seen just once; the ten biggest clones take up around 0.065%. As regards this clone: No antigen is known for it.

Trimming at V came to 0 bases and at J to 5 bases, leaving 3 bases not matched to a gene. Germline values: CDR1 GTSNPN, CDR2 SVGIG (reference sequence). This CDR3 has 13 residues. The source is a man aged 18 to 29 in good health. The sequencing sample was made of naive CD4+ T cells from blood. V usage is TRBV30 and J usage is TRBJ2-7; 8 bases are a match to TRBD1. Written as DNA, the CDR3 is TGTGCCTGGAGTGTTTCGGACAGGGACGAGCAGTACTTC. Protein sequence: CAWSVSDRDEQYF.